Listed here are 6 T cell receptor beta chains from one sample, sequenced in a study of molecular identifiers for immune sequencing clone quantification (dated by TCRdb to 2016 to 2018). Library generation was performed with PCR. TCRdb records Illumina HiSeq 4000 as the sequencer. TCRdb reanalyzed the raw reads on its own, using fastp at Q25 for trimming and MiXCR for clone calling, and kept in-frame beta chains. Under each unique CDR3 protein, matching rows form one entry showing the most common genes and DNA. This sample holds 350,000 or so distinct CDR3 sequences; about 20% were observed only once. The biggest ten clones account for 0.75% to 0.85% of the sample. Sequenced: naive CD8+ T cells from blood, with Jurkat cell RNA spiked in. The cell subset or site label, as the study defines it: FACS-sorted CD8+CD4-CCR7+CD45RA+ naive T cells. All receptors derive from a human donor in good health. Some libraries in this study had Jurkat cell RNA spiked in.

This clonotype was observed at least ten times. The J gene is TRBJ2-1, the V gene TRBV7-9; 8 nucleotides align to TRBD1. Losses at the gene ends were 4 bases for V and 1 base for J; bases not matched to a gene: 9. CDR1 is SEHNR and CDR2 is FQNEAQ in the germline V gene (reference sequence). The CDR3 contains 17 residues. CDR3: CASSSPLDRASYNEQFF. CDR3 nucleotides: TGTGCCAGCAGCTCTCCCTTGGACAGGGCGTCCTACAATGAGCAGTTCTTC.

This clonotype was recorded at least ten times. The chain carries TRBV5-1 and TRBJ2-5; D gene unclear. Deletions cut 4 bases from V and 1 base from J, with 14 bases between. The V gene's germline CDR1 is SGHRS and CDR2 YFSETQ. The CDR3 sequence is 15 residues long. CDR3 region: CASSPTGAIQETQYF. The CDR3 DNA reads TGCGCCAGCAGCCCGACCGGCGCTATCCAAGAGACCCAGTACTTC.

With regard to this clonotype: At one end the junction does not follow the germline gene, possibly because of a read error. The V and J genes are TRBV27 and TRBJ2-3; 7 positions agree with TRBD2. Germline CDR1 is MNHEY and CDR2 is SMNVEV (reference sequence). The CDR3 sequence is 14 residues long. In nucleotides, the CDR3 is TGTGCCGGCAGTATAGCGGGTAGCACAGATACGCAGTATTTT. Translated: CAGSIAGSTDTQYF.

The rearrangement uses TRBV12-5 and TRBJ2-3; 11 bases fit TRBD2. The CDR3 consists of 16 residues. Per the germline V gene, CDR1 is LGHNT and CDR2 is FRNRAP. V lost 4 bases to trimming and J lost 3 bases; unmatched junction nucleotides: 6. CDR3 sequence reads: CASGSLAGGSTDTQYF. CDR3 bases: TGTGCTAGTGGTTCCCTAGCGGGAGGCAGTACAGATACGCAGTATTTT.

Many counts were recorded for this clonotype. This chain connects TRBV30 to TRBJ2-7, with a tentative D call TRBD2 (6 bases). This CDR3 has 13 amino acids. Trimming shortened V by 0 bases and J by 1 base, and 7 bases separated the two germline ends. The germline V gene has CDR1 GTSNPN and CDR2 SVGIG (reference sequence). CDR3 residues: CAWSVGGSYEQYF. The CDR3 DNA reads TGTGCCTGGAGTGTTGGAGGGTCCTACGAGCAGTACTTC.

This clonotype was recorded a few times. V is TRBV11-2 and J is TRBJ1-4; 9 bases fit TRBD1. The CDR3 spans 14 residues. CDR1 and CDR2 (germline): SGHAT, FQNNGV. Unmatched junction bases numbered 5, after V lost 5 bases and J lost 7 bases. The CDR3 sequence: CASSPGQGSEKLFF. The CDR3 DNA reads as TGTGCCAGCAGCCCGGGACAGGGCAGTGAAAAACTGTTTTTT.